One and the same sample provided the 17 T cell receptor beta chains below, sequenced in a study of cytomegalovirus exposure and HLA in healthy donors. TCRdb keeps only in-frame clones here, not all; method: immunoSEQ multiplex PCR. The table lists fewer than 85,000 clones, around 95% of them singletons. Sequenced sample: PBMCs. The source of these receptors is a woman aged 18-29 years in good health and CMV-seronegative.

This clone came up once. The chain's CDR3 is CASSLAGLDQPQHF. CDR3 coding DNA: TGCGCCAGCAGCTTGGCAGGTCTGGATCAGCCCCAGCATTTT. V is TRBV5-1 and J is TRBJ1-5; no clear D gene. Per the germline V gene, CDR1 is SGHRS and CDR2 is YFSETQ. The CDR3 covers 14 residues. The V end was cut by 0 bases, the J end by 5 bases, with 9 bases between. Filled out from reference TRBV5-1 and TRBJ1-5, the complete variable domain reads KAGVTQTPRYLIKTRGQQVTLSCSPISGHRSVSWYQQTPGQGLQFLFEYFSETQRNKGNFPGRFSGRQFSNSRSEMNVSTLELGDSALYLCASSLAGLDQPQHFGDGTRLSIL.

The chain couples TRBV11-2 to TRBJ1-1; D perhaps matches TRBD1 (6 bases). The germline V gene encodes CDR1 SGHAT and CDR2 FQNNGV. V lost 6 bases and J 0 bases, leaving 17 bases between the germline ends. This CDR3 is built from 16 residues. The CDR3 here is CASRAQGQNMNTEAFF. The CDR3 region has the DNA TGTGCCAGCAGGGCCCAGGGGCAAAATATGAACACTGAAGCTTTCTTT.

DNA for the CDR3: TGCGCCAGCAGCCTTACCAATGTACGCTACTTAGACAGTATCGGTATAGGCACTGAAGCTTTCTTT. This gives the protein CASSLTNVRYLDSIGIGTEAFF. This chain connects TRBV23-1 to TRBJ1-1; D possibly corresponds to TRBD1 (5 bases). TRBV23-1 is filed as an ORF, its function uncertain. Trimming stripped 6 bases from V and 4 bases from J, with 39 bases between. The CDR3 contains 22 residues.

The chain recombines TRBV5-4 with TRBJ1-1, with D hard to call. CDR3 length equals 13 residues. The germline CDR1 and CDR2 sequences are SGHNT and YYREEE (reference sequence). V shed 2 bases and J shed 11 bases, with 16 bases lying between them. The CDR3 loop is CASSFLGRDEAFF. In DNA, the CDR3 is TGTGCCAGCAGCTTCTTGGGCCGCGACGAGGCTTTCTTT.

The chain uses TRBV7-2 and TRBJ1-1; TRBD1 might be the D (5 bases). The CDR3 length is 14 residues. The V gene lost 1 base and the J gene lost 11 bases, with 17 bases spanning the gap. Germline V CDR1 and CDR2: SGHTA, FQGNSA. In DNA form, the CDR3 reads TGTGCCAGCAGCTTAGAGTACAGGACCCATGGGGCTTTCTTT. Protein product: CASSLEYRTHGAFF.

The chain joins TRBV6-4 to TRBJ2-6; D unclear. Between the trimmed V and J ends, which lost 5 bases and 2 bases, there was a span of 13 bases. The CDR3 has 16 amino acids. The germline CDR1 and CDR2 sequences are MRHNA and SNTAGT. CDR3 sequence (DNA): TGTGCCAGCAGTAAGTCGACAAGTACTGGGGCCAACGTCCTGACTTTC. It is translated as CASSKSTSTGANVLTF.

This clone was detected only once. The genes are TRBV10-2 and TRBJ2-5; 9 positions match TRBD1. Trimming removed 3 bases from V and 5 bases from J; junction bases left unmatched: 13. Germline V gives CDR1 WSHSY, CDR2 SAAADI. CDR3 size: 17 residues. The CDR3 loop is CASSDPTGTGRLETQYF. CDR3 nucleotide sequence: TGCGCCAGCAGTGATCCCACCGGGACAGGGAGGCTCGAGACCCAGTACTTC.

CDR3 bases: TGTGCCAGCACCGGACTAGCGGGGCCCCAAGAGACCCAGTACTTC. This sequence encodes CASTGLAGPQETQYF. The chain joins TRBV9 to TRBJ2-5, with 12 bases aligning to TRBD2. The CDR3 length is 15 residues. The germline gives CDR1 SGDLS, CDR2 YYNGEE. The trim removed 6 bases at V and 1 base at J, leaving 4 bases unmatched.

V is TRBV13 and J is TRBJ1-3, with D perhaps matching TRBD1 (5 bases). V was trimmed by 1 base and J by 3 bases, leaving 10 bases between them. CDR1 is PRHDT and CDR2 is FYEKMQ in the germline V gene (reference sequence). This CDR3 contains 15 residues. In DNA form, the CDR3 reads TGTGCCAGCAGCTTAGCTCCAGGGTATGGAAACACCATATATTTT. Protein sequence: CASSLAPGYGNTIYF. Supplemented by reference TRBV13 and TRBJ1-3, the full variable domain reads AAGVIQSPRHLIKEKRETATLKCYPIPRHDTVYWYQQGPGQDPQFLISFYEKMQSDKGSIPDRFSAQQFSDYHSELNMSSLELGDSALYFCASSLAPGYGNTIYFGEGSWLTVV.

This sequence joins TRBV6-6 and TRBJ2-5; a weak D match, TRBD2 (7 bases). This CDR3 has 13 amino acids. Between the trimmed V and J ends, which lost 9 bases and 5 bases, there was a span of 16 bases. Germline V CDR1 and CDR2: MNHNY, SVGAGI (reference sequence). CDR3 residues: CASWPGGGETQYF. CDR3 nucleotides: TGTGCCAGTTGGCCGGGGGGCGGGGAGACCCAGTACTTC.

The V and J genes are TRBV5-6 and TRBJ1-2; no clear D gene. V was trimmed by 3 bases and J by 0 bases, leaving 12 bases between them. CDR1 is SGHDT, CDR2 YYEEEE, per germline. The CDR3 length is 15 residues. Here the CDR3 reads CASSSRVRANYGYTF. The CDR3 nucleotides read TGTGCCAGCAGCTCCCGGGTCCGAGCTAACTATGGCTACACCTTC.

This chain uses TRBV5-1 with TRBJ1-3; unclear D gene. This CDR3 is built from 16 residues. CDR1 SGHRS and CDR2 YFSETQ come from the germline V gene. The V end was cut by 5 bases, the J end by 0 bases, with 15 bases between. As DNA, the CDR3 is TGCGCCAGCAGTCACGACTTCCCGCACTCTGGAAACACCATATATTTT. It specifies CASSHDFPHSGNTIYF.

This chain's CDR3 is CASSRTGGSFMRNTEAFF. Here the CDR3 DNA reads TGTGCCAGCAGCCGGACAGGGGGTAGCTTCATGAGGAACACTGAAGCTTTCTTT. This chain connects TRBV14 to TRBJ1-1, with TRBD1 matching over 10 bases. CDR1 and CDR2 from the germline V gene are SGHDN and FVKESK. The ends lost 4 bases at V and 1 base at J; junction bases unmatched: 12. The CDR3 sequence is 18 residues long.

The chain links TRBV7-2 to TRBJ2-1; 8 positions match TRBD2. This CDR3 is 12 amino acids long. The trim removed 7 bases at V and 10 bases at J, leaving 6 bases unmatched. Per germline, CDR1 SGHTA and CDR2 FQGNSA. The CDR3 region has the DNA TGTGCCAGCAACCCCTCGGGGGGGGAGCAGTTCTTC. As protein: CASNPSGGEQFF.

CDR3: CASSSGSNYGYTF. In DNA form, the CDR3 reads TGCGCCAGCAGCTCAGGATCTAACTATGGCTACACCTTC. The chain has TRBV5-1 and TRBJ1-2; D is uncertain. Trimming left V 3 bases short and J 0 bases short, with 6 bases between. The germline gives CDR1 SGHRS, CDR2 YFSETQ. The CDR3 has 13 residues.

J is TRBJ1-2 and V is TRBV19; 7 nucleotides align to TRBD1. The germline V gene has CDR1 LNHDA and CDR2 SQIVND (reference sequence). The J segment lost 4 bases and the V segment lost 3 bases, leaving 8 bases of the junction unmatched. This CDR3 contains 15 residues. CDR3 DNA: TGTGCCAGTAGTATCGCCGGGACAGAACTCTATGGCTACACCTTC. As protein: CASSIAGTELYGYTF. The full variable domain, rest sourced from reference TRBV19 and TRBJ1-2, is DGGITQSPKYLFRKEGQNVTLSCEQNLNHDAMYWYRQDPGQGLRLIYYSQIVNDFQKGDIAEGYSVSREKKESFPLTVTSAQKNPTAFYLCASSIAGTELYGYTFGSGTRLTVV.

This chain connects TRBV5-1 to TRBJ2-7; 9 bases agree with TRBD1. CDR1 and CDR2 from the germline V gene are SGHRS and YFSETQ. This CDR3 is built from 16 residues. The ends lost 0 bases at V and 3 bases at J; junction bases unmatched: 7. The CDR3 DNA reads TGCGCCAGCAGCTTGGCCTCCGGGACAGGGAGCTACGAGCAGTACTTC. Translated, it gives CASSLASGTGSYEQYF. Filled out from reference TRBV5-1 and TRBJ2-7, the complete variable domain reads KAGVTQTPRYLIKTRGQQVTLSCSPISGHRSVSWYQQTPGQGLQFLFEYFSETQRNKGNFPGRFSGRQFSNSRSEMNVSTLELGDSALYLCASSLASGTGSYEQYFGPGTRLTVT.